This T cell receptor (beta chain) comes out of a study of cytomegalovirus exposure and HLA in healthy donors. Study results and limitations: Researchers catalogued around 150 TCR beta chains as cytomegalovirus-associated.

Notes on this clone: The antigen remains undetermined.

The PCR was carried out with 60 Vbeta primers and 13 Jbeta primers. Using immunoSEQ multiplex PCR, the repertoire was profiled, and TCRdb retains in-frame clones only, with some absent. Of 150,000 to 200,000 clones in the sample, 75% to 80% are singletons; the top ten hold about an eighth. This CDR3 has 13 residues. V was pared by 3 bases and J by 3 bases, with 9 bases between. In germline, CDR1 is MGHDK, CDR2 SYGVNS. The source material was PBMCs. The sequence was obtained from a man in his fifties or sixties in good health and CMV-seropositive. The chain employs TRBV25-1 and TRBJ2-7; D ambiguous. Here the CDR3 reads CASSDEVLYEQYF. CDR3 bases: TGTGCCAGCAGTGACGAGGTCCTCTACGAGCAGTACTTC.